What follows is one TCR beta chain and its context. No conserved phenylalanine or tryptophan is present at the end of the CDR3, so a read error is the likely explanation. The DNA is left out, because the CDR3 cannot be placed on it with certainty; the CDR3 is given as TCRdb lists it. The sample is drawn from a study of blood T cell repertoires in COVID-19. Participants, roughly 18 to 90 years old, spanned fewer than 25 US areas. Cohort 3 donors were reported recovered after two negative PCRs, clearance, or symptom resolution. The CDR3 region is 11 residues in length, termini included. The germline gives CDR1 MNHEY, CDR2 SMNVEV (reference sequence). The protocol was immunoSEQ multiplex PCR, while the TCRdb copy is restricted to in-frame clones and leaves out a portion. The table lists some 160,000 clones, around 87% of them singletons.

The chain recombines TRBV27 with TRBJ1-5; the table gives TRBD1 as D, unverified against the DNA. This receptor was obtained from a woman aged 45-59 years who had recovered from COVID-19. Sequenced sample: PBMCs or T cells enriched from blood (not recorded which). CDR3 protein: CASRSGTATLV.